The entry that follows covers one TCR beta chain sequence. The data derive from a study of shared T cell receptors in the human thymus. Using immunoSEQ multiplex PCR, the repertoire was profiled, and TCRdb retains in-frame clones only, with some absent. The sample carries 500,000 to 750,000 clones, over 75% recorded once. Germline values: CDR1 LGHNA, CDR2 YNFKEQ. Trimming removed 0 bases from V and 2 bases from J, with 21 bases in between. The CDR3 is made up of 19 amino acids. These records were also assigned to another study, of human thymus T cells. From that study: The source of the thymus tissue was resections taken during corrective heart surgery.

The sequenced material came from thymocytes. The chain employs TRBV4-2 and TRBJ2-3, with a tentative D call TRBD1 (5 bases). The source is a boy under three years old with a congenital heart defect. The CDR3 DNA reads TGTGCCAGCAGCCAAGACGGTGGGGCCCCCCTTAACCCCACAGATACGCAGTATTTT. Translating gives CASSQDGGAPLNPTDTQYF.